A single TCR beta chain is shown here with its context. The antigen remains undetermined. This sample includes further DNA sequences coding for the same CDR3. The CDR3 has 13 amino acids. V was trimmed by 1 base and J by 7 bases, leaving 10 bases between them. CDR1 is MNHEY, CDR2 SMNVEV, per germline (reference sequence). The repertoire was sequenced with immunoSEQ multiplex PCR; TCRdb's copy has only in-frame clones and lacks some. The table records around 1.9 million clones, roughly 93% of them present only once. Naive CD8 cells comprised CD45RO-negative, CCR7-positively selected cells, excluding terminally differentiated effector memory CD45RA+ cells. This record belongs to a study of shared clonotypes between healthy human individuals. Overall study context: The plates for each donor numbered three CD4 naive, three CD4 memory, two CD8 naive and one CD8 memory. Study outcomes and limitations: Genetic and exposure-history diversity was limited by the few donors. Non-shared clonotypes displayed generation probabilities falling below those of clonotypes present in all four donors. Naive CD4 clonotypes overlapped across a few donors at roughly 5.1%.

The sequence derives from a man younger than 30 in good health. Some clones in this sample may be carry-over from other donors' samples. The sample consisted of naive CD8+ T cells from PBMCs. This chain joins TRBV27 and TRBJ2-5; a possible D gene is TRBD2 (6 bases). For the CDR3, the DNA is TGTGCCAGCAGTTTATTAGGTAGCGGGACCCAGTACTTC. Its translation: CASSLLGSGTQYF.